This entry lists 10 T cell receptor beta chains sequenced from one sample in a study of post-analysis software for immune sequencing data. The antigens of these receptors remain unknown. General study results and limits: Comparison of patients with controls showed five TRBV segments more frequent in patients, TRBV5-6, TRBV5-1 and TRBV20-1 among them.

Incorporated into the TCR beta cDNA libraries were unique molecular identifiers, which served to reduce PCR and sequencing biases. TCRdb re-derived calls from the PCR reads in MiXCR, one entry per CDR3 protein. Of around 260,000 distinct CDR3 sequences listed, 36% were seen once; the top ten hold under 5.5%. Sequencing input: blood. These TCRs come from a girl between 10 and 17 years old with multiple sclerosis.

The J gene is TRBJ2-7, the V gene TRBV28; the D call may be TRBD1 or TRBD2 (6 bases each). There are 14 residues in the CDR3. Germline V lookup: CDR1 MDHEN, CDR2 SYDVKM. V was cut by 3 bases and J by 6 bases, with 15 bases left in between. The CDR3 loop reads CASSFGGLRAEQYF. CDR3 nucleotide sequence: TGTGCCAGCAGTTTCGGGGGCTTGCGGGCCGAGCAGTACTTC.

In its sample, this clonotype was seen once. The chain couples TRBV28 to TRBJ2-1; D gene unclear. Germline V gene sequence: CDR1 MDHEN, CDR2 SYDVKM. There are 11 residues in the CDR3. The germline V and J ends were trimmed by 7 bases and 9 bases, with 10 bases remaining between them. CDR3 bases: TGTGCCAGCACAGGCCGGGCTGAGCAGTTCTTC. It specifies CASTGRAEQFF.

V and J are TRBV19 and TRBJ1-2; TRBD1 matches at 9 bases. With 7 bases clipped from V and 4 bases from J, the junction kept 13 bases outside the gene matches. In germline, CDR1 is LNHDA, CDR2 SQIVND (reference sequence). The CDR3 contains 16 residues. CDR3 region: CASTQSGGTGSYGYTF. Written as DNA, the CDR3 is TGTGCCAGTACTCAGTCTGGGGGGACAGGGAGCTATGGCTACACCTTC.

This clonotype was counted a few times. This could be a read error, since a much larger clone is one nucleotide away. This chain uses TRBV20-1 with TRBJ1-2, with TRBD1 matching over 8 bases. Germline CDR1 is DFQATT and CDR2 is SNEGSKA (reference sequence). This CDR3 has 11 amino acids. CDR3 DNA sequence: TGCAGGGCTATGACAGGGGCTGGCTACACCTTC. It specifies CRAMTGAGYTF.

This sequence joins TRBV5-1 and TRBJ2-1; 7 positions match TRBD1. Losses at the gene ends were 4 bases for V and 7 bases for J; bases not matched to a gene: 5. This CDR3 spans 13 amino acids. CDR1 is SGHRS and CDR2 is YFSETQ in the germline V gene. The CDR3 DNA follows: TGCGCCAGCAGCCCAGGACAGGAGAATGAGCAGTTCTTC. Its translation is CASSPGQENEQFF. Supplemented by reference TRBV5-1 and TRBJ2-1, the full variable domain reads KAGVTQTPRYLIKTRGQQVTLSCSPISGHRSVSWYQQTPGQGLQFLFEYFSETQRNKGNFPGRFSGRQFSNSRSEMNVSTLELGDSALYLCASSPGQENEQFFGPGTRLTVL.

A remark on this clonotype: The CDR3 does not end in the conserved phenylalanine or tryptophan, so this is likely a read error. The chain links TRBV9 to TRBJ2-5; D not resolved. This CDR3 contains 17 residues. Trimming took off 1 base at V and 2 bases at J, with 18 bases between the two ends. The germline CDR1 and CDR2 sequences are SGDLS and YYNGEE. As DNA, the CDR3 is TGTGCCAGCAGCGTATACGACGACCTACCAGTACAAGAGACCCAGTACTTA. This gives the protein CASSVYDDLPVQETQYL.

Note on this clonotype: It may be a read error: a sequence one base away is much more abundant. This chain joins TRBV12-3 or TRBV12-4 and TRBJ1-5; 8 bases are a match to TRBD1. Losses at the gene ends were 5 bases for V and 6 bases for J; bases not matched to a gene: 6. There are 14 residues in the CDR3. The CDR3 sequence is CASSGDRKGQPQHF. CDR3 coding DNA: TGTGCCAGCAGTGGGGACAGGAAGGGTCAGCCCCAGCATTTT.

There are many counts of this clonotype. J is TRBJ2-3 and V is TRBV29-1, with a possible D match to TRBD1 (7 bases). The CDR3 sequence is 13 residues long. The germline V and J ends were trimmed by 4 bases and 4 bases, with 12 bases remaining between them. Germline values: CDR1 SQVTM, CDR2 ANQGSEA. The DNA for the CDR3 is TGCAGCGTTGGGGCAGGGGGGCCAGATACGCAGTATTTT. This codes for CSVGAGGPDTQYF.

The chain uses TRBV28 and TRBJ1-6; D remains ambiguous. Germline CDR1 and CDR2: MDHEN and SYDVKM. This CDR3 spans 14 amino acids. Trimming removed 10 bases at V and 5 bases at J, with 15 bases between. CDR3 DNA: TGTGCCACCAAGAGGGTCACCAATAATTCACCCCTCCACTTT. This sequence encodes CATKRVTNNSPLHF.

The CDR3 region is CSAMASGSSYNEQFF. The CDR3 nucleotides read TGCAGTGCTATGGCTAGCGGGAGCTCCTACAATGAGCAGTTCTTC. V usage is TRBV20-1 and J usage is TRBJ2-1; TRBD2 matches 10 bases. Germline V CDR1 and CDR2: DFQATT, SNEGSKA (reference sequence). This CDR3 has 15 residues. Trimming removed 4 bases from V and 0 bases from J; junction bases left unmatched: 3.